The 7 T cell receptor beta chains given below trace back to one sample, sequenced in a study of blood T cell repertoires in COVID-19. Assay: immunoSEQ multiplex PCR; the TCRdb copy retains only in-frame clones and omits some. Of about 94,000 clones listed, 75% to 85% were seen once; the top ten hold under 20%. Sequenced material: peripheral blood. These receptors were taken from a human donor in a cohort sampled during active COVID-19.

This clone has only one observation. The chain combines TRBV6-5 with TRBJ2-7, with D perhaps matching TRBD1 (5 bases). The CDR3 consists of 13 residues. Germline CDR1 is MNHEY and CDR2 is SVGAGI. The V gene lost 7 bases and the J gene lost 6 bases, with 16 bases spanning the gap. The CDR3 loop reads CASKETASSEQYF. The CDR3 nucleotides are TGTGCCAGCAAGGAGACAGCGTCTAGCGAGCAGTACTTC.

The chain combines TRBV19 with TRBJ2-7; 9 bases are shared with TRBD1. The CDR3 extends over 16 amino acids. Germline trimming cut 10 bases from V and 4 bases from J; bases unmatched to any gene: 17. Germline V gene lookup returns CDR1 LNHDA and CDR2 SQIVND (reference sequence). The CDR3 is CATTPPPGQGFYEQYF. DNA of the CDR3: TGTGCCACCACCCCCCCGCCGGGACAGGGATTTTACGAGCAGTACTTC.

V usage is TRBV5-1 and J usage is TRBJ1-4; 7 bases fit TRBD1. The CDR3 length is 14 residues. Germline CDR1 is SGHRS and CDR2 is YFSETQ. Trimming cost V 0 bases and J 8 bases; bases outside gene matches: 4. In DNA, the CDR3 is TGCGCCAGCAGCTTGGCAGGGGGAGGCGAAAAACTGTTTTTT. Translated: CASSLAGGGEKLFF.

The rearrangement joins TRBV7-9 to TRBJ1-1, with D hard to call. Trimming cost V 1 base and J 4 bases, with 10 bases left between them. This CDR3 spans 14 amino acids. Germline V lookup: CDR1 SEHNR, CDR2 FQNEAQ (reference sequence). CDR3 residues: CASSLGSGSTEAFF. CDR3 sequence (DNA): TGTGCCAGCAGCTTAGGTTCAGGTTCCACTGAAGCTTTCTTT.

This CDR3 is CSASGFDSQAYEQYF. The CDR3, as DNA: TGCAGTGCTAGTGGATTCGACAGTCAGGCCTACGAGCAGTACTTC. The gene calls are TRBV20-1 and TRBJ2-7, with D possibly TRBD1 on 5 matching bases. Germline assignment: CDR1 DFQATT and CDR2 SNEGSKA (reference sequence). The V gene lost 3 bases and the J gene lost 2 bases, with 17 bases spanning the gap. This CDR3 contains 15 residues.

The chain has TRBV28 and TRBJ1-6; D call uncertain. The CDR3 is 14 residues long. The germline V gene encodes CDR1 MDHEN and CDR2 SYDVKM. V dropped 2 bases and J dropped 6 bases, with 8 bases sitting between them. The CDR3 here is CASSLPHPNSPLHF. The CDR3 bases are TGTGCCAGCAGTTTACCACACCCTAATTCACCCCTCCACTTT.

V gene TRBV5-1 combines with J gene TRBJ1-5; 7 bases are shared with TRBD1. This CDR3 comprises 15 residues. CDR1 SGHRS and CDR2 YFSETQ come from the germline V gene. V trimming: 1 base; J trimming: 1 base; junction bases outside the gene matches: 2. CDR3 in DNA: TGCGCCAGCAGCTTGTCGGGACAGAGCAATCAGCCCCAGCATTTT. The encoded protein is CASSLSGQSNQPQHF.